This T cell receptor (beta chain) was sequenced during a study of T-cell reconstitution after alpha-beta-depleted transplantation in children. The table lists this clonotype with many counts. Its cognate antigen is unknown. Using unique molecular identifiers, the investigators prepared the TCRbeta library. TCRdb re-analysed the PCR reads in MiXCR, keeping a single row per CDR3 protein. The table has hundreds of thousands of distinct CDR3 sequences, 13% seen once; the top ten hold 0.75% to 0.85%. CDR3 length: 14 amino acids. V lost 4 bases, J lost 4 bases, and 4 bases stayed unmatched. Germline V gene sequence: CDR1 SGHKS, CDR2 YYEKEE (reference sequence). Points from the study as a whole: After transplant, high TCRbeta diversity at day 60 in some patients arose from surviving recipient T cells and thymic progenitors.

The chain employs TRBV5-5 and TRBJ1-2, with 10 bases lining up with TRBD1. The sample in question was PBMCs, obtained before TCRalphabeta/CD19-depleted stem cell transplant. This TCR was recovered from a girl aged 2 to 10 with congenital amegakaryocytic thrombocytopenia, due to receive a stem cell transplant. CDR3 bases: TGTGCCAGCAGCGTATGGACAGGGGGCTATGGCTACACCTTC. It codes for CASSVWTGGYGYTF. The complete variable domain, with remaining parts taken from reference TRBV5-5 and TRBJ1-2, reads DAGVTQSPTHLIKTRGQQVTLRCSPISGHKSVSWYQQVLGQGPQFIFQYYEKEERGRGNFPDRFSARQFPNYSSELNVNALLLGDSALYLCASSVWTGGYGYTFGSGTRLTVV.